The 9 T cell receptor beta chains presented below share a single source sample, sequenced in a study of cytomegalovirus exposure and HLA in healthy donors. The PCR employed 60 Vbeta primers together with 13 Jbeta primers. Data came from immunoSEQ multiplex PCR; TCRdb stores just in-frame clones and leaves some out. The sample lists about 110,000 clones; around three quarters were seen once. The material sequenced was PBMCs. The origin of the receptors is a woman aged 45 to 65 in good health and CMV-seropositive.

Notes on this clone: Within the sample, other DNA sequences also encode this same CDR3. CDR3 bases: TGTGCCAGCAGCTTGGGTCTCAGCGGAGAGACCCAGTACTTC. Translation: CASSLGLSGETQYF. This chain links TRBV7-9 with TRBJ2-5, with a tentative D call TRBD2 (5 bases). V was shortened by 3 bases and J by 4 bases, with 12 bases between the two germline ends. The germline V gene encodes CDR1 SEHNR and CDR2 FQNEAQ (reference sequence). The CDR3 is 14 amino acids.

The chain couples TRBV25-1 to TRBJ2-5; 7 bases line up with TRBD1. The CDR3 is made up of 15 amino acids. V gave up 1 base and J gave up 1 base; unmatched junction bases: 3. Germline values: CDR1 MGHDK, CDR2 SYGVNS. Here the CDR3 DNA reads TGTGCCAGCAGTGAATTGGACAGGAGCCAAGAGACCCAGTACTTC. Translation: CASSELDRSQETQYF.

This clone occurred once. The V and J genes are TRBV7-2 and TRBJ2-3; TRBD1 matches 7 bases. Germline V lookup: CDR1 SGHTA, CDR2 FQGNSA. V gave up 1 base and J gave up 1 base; unmatched junction bases: 2. The CDR3 contains 15 residues. The DNA of the CDR3 is TGTGCCAGCAGCTTAGGACAGGGCGGCACAGATACGCAGTATTTT. Its protein product is CASSLGQGGTDTQYF. Complete variable domain (other parts from reference TRBV7-2 and TRBJ2-3): GAGVSQSPSNKVTEKGKDVELRCDPISGHTALYWYRQSLGQGLEFLIYFQGNSAPDKSGLPSDRFSAERTGGSVSTLTIQRTQQEDSAVYLCASSLGQGGTDTQYFGPGTRLTVL.

This clone has a handful of counts. The chain joins TRBV4-1 to TRBJ1-2, with 12 bases matching TRBD1. This CDR3 is 21 amino acids long. V lost 1 base, J lost 4 bases, and 19 bases stayed unmatched. Germline values: CDR1 MGHRA, CDR2 YSYEKL. CDR3 amino acids: CASSQAPGQGAVKLPRYGYTF. The CDR3 coding sequence is TGCGCCAGCAGCCAAGCTCCGGGACAGGGGGCCGTTAAGCTCCCACGCTATGGCTACACCTTC.

The chain couples TRBV13 to TRBJ2-5, with 8 bases matching TRBD1. The J call may be incorrect, as the DNA end agrees better with TRBJ2-7. The CDR3 loop spans 16 amino acids. Looked up from germline, CDR1 is PRHDT and CDR2 is FYEKMQ (reference sequence). CDR3 loop: CASSPPRTGGPYEQYF. As DNA, the CDR3 is TGTGCCAGCAGCCCCCCACGAACAGGGGGTCCCTACGAGCAGTACTTC.

The CDR3 sequence is CASSPSTSGAYEQYF. The CDR3 DNA sequence: TGTGCCAGCTCACCGTCGACTAGCGGAGCTTACGAGCAGTACTTC. This chain uses TRBV18 with TRBJ2-7; the match to TRBD2 covers 9 bases. Trimming removed 3 bases from V and 4 bases from J; junction bases left unmatched: 7. Per the germline V gene, CDR1 is KGHSH and CDR2 is LQKENI. The CDR3 loop spans 15 amino acids.

This clone was observed a few times. For the CDR3, the DNA is TGTGCCAGCAGTTCCCCAGGTAGCGGGGGTCGTACGCAGTATTTT. This translates into CASSSPGSGGRTQYF. The J gene is TRBJ2-3, the V gene TRBV13, with TRBD2 identical over 9 bases. CDR1 PRHDT and CDR2 FYEKMQ come from the germline V gene (reference sequence). The CDR3 contains 15 residues. V gave up 6 bases and J gave up 8 bases; unmatched junction bases: 12.

CDR3 nucleotide sequence: TGTGCCAGCAGTTTGACAGGGGGCGTGTACGAGCAGTACTTC. Its translation is CASSLTGGVYEQYF. The chain carries TRBV27 and TRBJ2-7, with 10 bases identical to TRBD1. From germline, CDR1 is MNHEY and CDR2 SMNVEV (reference sequence). This CDR3 has 14 amino acids. The V and J ends lost 3 bases and 4 bases, in that order; junction bases with no gene match: 3.

This clone appeared a single time. The chain joins TRBV10-3 to TRBJ2-6; 9 nucleotides agree with TRBD1. The V segment lost 3 bases and the J segment 0 bases; nucleotides outside the gene matches: 6. The germline V gene has CDR1 ENHRY and CDR2 SYGVKD. The CDR3 loop spans 18 amino acids. The CDR3 coding sequence is TGTGCCATCAGTGATCTGGGGACAGGGTACTCTGGGGCCAACGTCCTGACTTTC. This codes for CAISDLGTGYSGANVLTF.